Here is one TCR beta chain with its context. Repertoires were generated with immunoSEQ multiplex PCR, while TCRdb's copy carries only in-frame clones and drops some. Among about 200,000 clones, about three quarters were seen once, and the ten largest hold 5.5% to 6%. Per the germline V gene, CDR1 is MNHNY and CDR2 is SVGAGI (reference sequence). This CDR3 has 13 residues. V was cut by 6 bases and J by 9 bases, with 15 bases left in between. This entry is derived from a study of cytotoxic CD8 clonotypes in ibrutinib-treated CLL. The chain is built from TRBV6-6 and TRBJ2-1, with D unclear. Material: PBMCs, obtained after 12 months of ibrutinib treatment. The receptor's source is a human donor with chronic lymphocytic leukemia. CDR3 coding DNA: TGTGCCAGCAGCCCCGTCTATTCATCTGAGCAGTTCTTC. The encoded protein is CASSPVYSSEQFF.